Each of the 2 T cell receptor beta chains below was sequenced from the same sample in a study of the immune and genomic landscape of osteosarcoma. Assay: immunoSEQ multiplex PCR; the TCRdb copy retains only in-frame clones and omits some. The sample consists of thousands of clones, about two thirds of them appearing once. Osteosarcoma specimens were post-treatment primary, local recurrence and metastasis tumors from poor-prognosis patients. The specimen was osteosarcoma tumor tissue from the lung. All receptors derive from a human donor with osteosarcoma.

The chain recombines TRBV6-6 with TRBJ2-3, with D possibly being TRBD2 (6 bases). The germline CDR1 and CDR2 sequences are MNHNY and SVGAGI (reference sequence). CDR3 length equals 15 residues. V was cut by 0 bases and J by 10 bases, with 17 bases left in between. The CDR3 spells CASSYSSKLAISQYF. In DNA, the CDR3 is TGTGCCAGCAGTTACTCTTCGAAACTAGCAATCTCGCAGTATTTT.

V is TRBV27 and J is TRBJ1-3, with D uncertain. CDR1 and CDR2 from the germline V gene are MNHEY and SMNVEV (reference sequence). V lost 6 bases and J 1 base, leaving 7 bases between the germline ends. CDR3 length: 13 amino acids. CDR3 residues: CASRTISGNTIYF. In DNA, the CDR3 is TGTGCCAGCAGAACCATTTCTGGAAACACCATATATTTT.